This T cell receptor (beta chain) was obtained from a study of CXCR3-negative and CXCR3-positive naive CD8 T cells. Germline V gene data show CDR1 as SGHDN and CDR2 as FVKESK. This CDR3 spans 19 amino acids. With UMI labels, 5' RACE was used to prepare the TRB cDNA libraries. Using the 5' RACE reads, TCRdb records one entry per CDR3 protein without DNA. Its clone listing holds about 120,000 distinct CDR3 sequences. This chain uses TRBV14 with TRBJ2-3; absent DNA, TCRdb's TRBD2 call cannot be checked. Sequencing was carried out using naive CXCR3- CD8+ T cells from blood. This sample's subset: CD45RO-CCR7+CD27+CD95- naive CD8+ T cells lacking CXCR3 (TNR3-). The sequence was obtained from a human donor in good health. Some clones in this sample may be carry-over from other donors' samples. CDR3 sequence reads: CASSQQKLAGPLSTDTQYF.